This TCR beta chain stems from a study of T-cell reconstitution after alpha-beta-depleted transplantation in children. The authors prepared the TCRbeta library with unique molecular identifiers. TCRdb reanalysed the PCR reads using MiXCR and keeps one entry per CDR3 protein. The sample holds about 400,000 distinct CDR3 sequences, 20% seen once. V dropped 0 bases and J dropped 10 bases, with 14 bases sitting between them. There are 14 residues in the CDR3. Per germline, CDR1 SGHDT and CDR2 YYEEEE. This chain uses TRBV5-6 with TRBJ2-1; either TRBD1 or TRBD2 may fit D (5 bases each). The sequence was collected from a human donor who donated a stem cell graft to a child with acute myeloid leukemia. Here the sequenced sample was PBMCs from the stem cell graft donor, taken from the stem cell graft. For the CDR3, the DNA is TGTGCCAGCAGCTTGGGTTCGGGTTGGGGGGAGCAGTTCTTC. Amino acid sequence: CASSLGSGWGEQFF.